This TCR beta chain was observed in a study of identical twins. General study results and limits: Excess twin sharing in beta out-of-frame sequences was weaker. Researchers caution that invariant MAIT and iNKT cells could partly confound zero-insertion analyses.

This clonotype was seen a handful of times. Its antigen is as yet unknown. This CDR3 is built from 15 residues. Trimming removed 6 bases from V and 2 bases from J, with 17 bases in between. In germline, CDR1 is MNHEY, CDR2 SVGEGT. Carrying unique molecular identifiers, the cDNA also gained a universal primer site through template switching. MiXCR, applied by TCRdb to the 5' RACE reads, yields one record per CDR3 protein. This sample has 450,000 or so distinct CDR3 sequences; 14% occur once, and the top ten carry around 0.52%. This same sample was also taken into another study, of yellow fever vaccine responses in identical twins.

The sequence derives from a woman in her late teens or twenties in good health. The genes are TRBV6-2 or TRBV6-3 and TRBJ2-7, with D possibly matching TRBD1 (6 bases). Sequenced: CD4+ T cells sorted from blood. In DNA, the CDR3 is TGTGCCAGCAGGCCGACAGAAACAGGGACCTACGAGCAGTACTTC. Amino acid sequence: CASRPTETGTYEQYF.